The 27 T cell receptor beta chains reported below all come from one sample, sequenced in a study of blood T cell repertoires in COVID-19. TCRdb keeps only in-frame clones here, not all; method: immunoSEQ multiplex PCR. Here the sample spans about 180,000 clones, 80% to 90% being singletons. Sequenced input: peripheral blood. The receptors stem from a man younger than 35 who had recovered from COVID-19.

This chain uses TRBV4-3 with TRBJ1-5, with D maybe TRBD1 (5 bases). V was trimmed by 0 bases and J by 0 bases, leaving 12 bases between them. The V gene's germline CDR1 is LGHNA and CDR2 YSLEER. The CDR3 contains 17 residues. The CDR3 nucleotides are TGCGCCAGCAGCCAAGATTGGGGGGTCTATAGCAATCAGCCCCAGCATTTT. The encoded protein is CASSQDWGVYSNQPQHF.

The chain is built from TRBV9 and TRBJ2-4, with 7 bases lining up with TRBD1. Germline loops: CDR1 SGDLS, CDR2 YYNGEE. The CDR3 loop spans 16 amino acids. V lost 4 bases and J lost 0; bases outside the gene matches: 7. CDR3 nucleotide sequence: TGTGCCAGCAGCCCCCGGGACAGCGTAGCCAAAAACATTCAGTACTTC. This gives the protein CASSPRDSVAKNIQYF.

The chain joins TRBV7-8 to TRBJ2-7; D might be TRBD2 (7 bases). Germline CDR1 reads SGHVS; CDR2 reads FQNEAQ. The CDR3 spans 17 residues. V was clipped by 0 bases and J by 0 bases, with 15 bases between them. The CDR3 DNA reads TGTGCCAGCAGCTTAGCGGGGGGGGGCCACCGCTCCTACGAGCAGTACTTC. This sequence encodes CASSLAGGGHRSYEQYF.

The chain combines TRBV7-2 with TRBJ1-6, with unresolved D. Trimming shortened V by 3 bases and J by 9 bases, and 6 bases separated the two germline ends. The CDR3 length is 12 residues. Germline lookup yields CDR1 SGHTA and CDR2 FQGNSA. The CDR3 DNA follows: TGTGCCAGCAGCTTGACACGTTCACCCCTCCACTTT. This codes for CASSLTRSPLHF.

In DNA, the CDR3 is TGTGCCAGCAGCCCCTTGGCGGTCCGGCAAGAGACCCAGTACTTC. This gives the protein CASSPLAVRQETQYF. This rearrangement joins TRBV9 to TRBJ2-5; no firm D call. CDR1 and CDR2 from the germline V gene are SGDLS and YYNGEE. The CDR3 is 15 amino acids. The V and J ends lost 4 bases and 2 bases respectively, with 15 bases between them.

J is TRBJ2-7 and V is TRBV4-1, with TRBD1 as a possible D gene (5 bases). The CDR3 spans 15 residues. The germline V gene has CDR1 MGHRA and CDR2 YSYEKL. V lost 0 bases and J lost 6, with 15 bases in between. The CDR3 nucleotides read TGCGCCAGCAGCCAAGACGAGACAAGGGGTACCGAGCAGTACTTC. Protein product: CASSQDETRGTEQYF.

The chain is built from TRBV11-2 and TRBJ2-2; 13 nucleotides agree with TRBD2. Germline loops: CDR1 SGHAT, CDR2 FQNNGV. The CDR3 runs 19 residues. J lost 6 bases, V lost 1 base, and 11 bases had no gene match. CDR3 in amino acids: CASSLVARGLAGEAGELFF. The CDR3 DNA follows: TGTGCCAGCAGCTTAGTTGCCCGCGGACTAGCGGGAGAGGCCGGGGAGCTGTTTTTT.

J is TRBJ2-3 and V is TRBV7-2; D uncertain. This CDR3 comprises 16 residues. Trimming removed 1 base from V and 0 bases from J, with 11 bases in between. Germline loops: CDR1 SGHTA, CDR2 FQGNSA. The CDR3 DNA is TGTGCCAGCAGCTTAGATTCTACGGTTAGCACAGATACGCAGTATTTT. Translation gives CASSLDSTVSTDTQYF.

The rearrangement joins TRBV28 to TRBJ2-7; TRBD1 is a possible D gene (5 bases). The CDR3 totals 16 residues. Germline V lookup: CDR1 MDHEN, CDR2 SYDVKM. Deletions cut 4 bases from V and 0 bases from J, with 16 bases between. The CDR3 bases are TGTGCCAGCAGTTCGCAAACAGGTACCGGCTCCTACGAGCAGTACTTC. It translates to CASSSQTGTGSYEQYF.

The V call is TRBV7-2, the J call TRBJ2-3; 13 bases are shared with TRBD2. The J segment lost 4 bases and the V segment lost 5 bases, leaving 9 bases of the junction unmatched. Germline V gene lookup returns CDR1 SGHTA and CDR2 FQGNSA. CDR3 length equals 17 residues. CDR3 in DNA: TGTGCCAGCAGCACCACTAGCGGGAGGGCCGGGGCAGATACGCAGTATTTT. Its translation is CASSTTSGRAGADTQYF.

The chain couples TRBV5-4 to TRBJ2-2, with TRBD2 as a possible D gene (5 bases). The CDR3 runs 15 residues. The germline gives CDR1 SGHNT, CDR2 YYREEE (reference sequence). The germline V and J ends were trimmed by 0 bases and 5 bases, with 11 bases remaining between them. CDR3: CASSLAAGDTGELFF. CDR3 in DNA: TGTGCCAGCAGCTTGGCCGCGGGTGATACCGGGGAGCTGTTTTTT.

This rearrangement joins TRBV5-1 to TRBJ2-3; 8 bases match TRBD1. V shed 5 bases, J shed 3 bases, and the junction held 20 bases outside the gene matches. The CDR3 contains 19 residues. Germline V gene lookup returns CDR1 SGHRS and CDR2 YFSETQ. CDR3 sequence (DNA): TGCGCCAGCAGTAACGGACAGGGCCCTCGTATCAGCCAGACAGATACGCAGTATTTT. It is translated as CASSNGQGPRISQTDTQYF.

This clone is a singleton in its sample. This rearrangement joins TRBV5-5 to TRBJ2-5; TRBD2 agrees at 7 bases. This CDR3 contains 15 residues. The germline V gene has CDR1 SGHKS and CDR2 YYEKEE (reference sequence). Germline trimming cut 3 bases from V and 0 bases from J; bases unmatched to any gene: 5. This chain's CDR3 is CASSSSGLDQETQYF. The DNA for the CDR3 is TGTGCCAGCAGCTCCAGCGGACTAGACCAAGAGACCCAGTACTTC.

The chain links TRBV10-2 to TRBJ2-1, with 10 bases fitting TRBD2. The V and J ends lost 5 bases and 0 bases, in that order; junction bases with no gene match: 4. From germline, CDR1 is WSHSY and CDR2 SAAADI. The CDR3 is 16 amino acids. The CDR3 DNA follows: TGCGCCAGCAGTTTAAGCGGGAGGGCCTCCTACAATGAGCAGTTCTTC. Translation: CASSLSGRASYNEQFF.

The chain uses TRBV18 and TRBJ1-5; tentatively, D is TRBD1 (6 bases). V gave up 5 bases and J gave up 5 bases, with 13 bases separating them. The germline CDR1 and CDR2 sequences are KGHSH and LQKENI. The CDR3 is made up of 14 amino acids. The CDR3 nucleotides read TGTGCCAGCTCAATTCAGGGGCGTGATCAGCCCCAGCATTTT. This sequence encodes CASSIQGRDQPQHF.

The CDR3 sequence is CAMSSSGPPGELFF. Written as DNA, the CDR3 is TGTGCCATGTCTAGCTCGGGTCCCCCCGGGGAGCTGTTTTTT. The rearrangement links TRBV10-3 to TRBJ2-2; possibly TRBD2 for D (5 bases). The CDR3 extends over 14 amino acids. Trimming removed 9 bases from V and 6 bases from J, with 17 bases in between. Germline V gives CDR1 ENHRY, CDR2 SYGVKD.

The V gene is TRBV7-2, the J gene TRBJ1-4; 9 nucleotides agree with TRBD1. This CDR3 region has 14 residues. After removal of 9 bases from V and 2 bases from J, the junction contained 4 bases not matched to a gene. The germline gives CDR1 SGHTA, CDR2 FQGNSA. DNA of the CDR3: TGTGCCAGTTCCGGGACAGGGACTAATGAAAAACTGTTTTTT. As protein: CASSGTGTNEKLFF.

V is TRBV7-9 and J is TRBJ1-4, with 7 positions matching TRBD1. Germline V gene sequence: CDR1 SEHNR, CDR2 FQNEAQ (reference sequence). The CDR3 contains 15 residues. V trimming: 5 bases; J trimming: 5 bases; junction bases outside the gene matches: 8. CDR3 sequence reads: CASSERQGENEKLFF. CDR3 DNA: TGTGCCAGCAGCGAAAGACAGGGCGAGAATGAAAAACTGTTTTTT.

The chain has TRBV28 and TRBJ1-5; 8 bases align to TRBD1. The V gene end was trimmed by 7 bases and the J gene end by 5 bases; junction bases not matched to a gene: 10. Germline V gives CDR1 MDHEN, CDR2 SYDVKM. This CDR3 region has 15 residues. The CDR3 is CASKQGGSFYQPQHF. CDR3 bases: TGTGCCAGCAAACAGGGGGGATCATTCTATCAGCCCCAGCATTTT.

The rearrangement uses TRBV6-6 and TRBJ1-5; a possible D gene is TRBD1 (6 bases). Germline assignment: CDR1 MNHNY and CDR2 SVGAGI (reference sequence). The ends were cut back, 2 bases at V and 4 bases at J, with 9 bases in the middle. The CDR3 length is 14 residues. The CDR3 DNA reads TGTGCCAGCAGTTACGAACAGGGTAATCAGCCCCAGCATTTT. Translation gives CASSYEQGNQPQHF.

V and J are TRBV7-9 and TRBJ1-1, with a weak D call TRBD1 (6 bases). Looked up from germline, CDR1 is SEHNR and CDR2 is FQNEAQ (reference sequence). Between the trimmed V and J ends, which lost 5 bases and 3 bases, there was a span of 19 bases. The CDR3 runs 16 residues. CDR3 nucleotide sequence: TGTGCCAGCAGCCGAGGACAGCCGGTTGGTGACACTGAAGCTTTCTTT. Residues: CASSRGQPVGDTEAFF.

V is TRBV9 and J is TRBJ1-2; D is undetermined. Looked up from germline, CDR1 is SGDLS and CDR2 is YYNGEE. The V and J ends lost 3 bases and 8 bases respectively, with 14 bases between them. This CDR3 has 13 residues. The CDR3 spells CASSAADPGGYTF. The DNA for the CDR3 is TGTGCCAGCAGCGCCGCTGATCCCGGGGGCTACACCTTC. Using reference TRBV9 and TRBJ1-2 for the parts outside the CDR3, the full variable domain is DSGVTQTPKHLITATGQRVTLRCSPRSGDLSVYWYQQSLDQGLQFLIQYYNGEERAKGNILERFSAQQFPDLHSELNLSSLELGDSALYFCASSAADPGGYTFGSGTRLTVV.

CDR3 nucleotide sequence: TGTGCCAGCAGCCAAGATCGGATTCTAGCGGAATACAATGAGCAGTTCTTC. Its translation is CASSQDRILAEYNEQFF. The chain couples TRBV4-2 to TRBJ2-1; TRBD2 aligns across 7 bases. CDR1 and CDR2 from the germline V gene are LGHNA and YNFKEQ. The CDR3 loop spans 17 amino acids. With 0 bases clipped from V and 4 bases from J, the junction kept 9 bases outside the gene matches.

This clone was observed a few times. J is TRBJ1-3 and V is TRBV30; D not certain. CDR3 size: 13 residues. Germline V lookup: CDR1 GTSNPN, CDR2 SVGIG (reference sequence). V gave up 5 bases and J gave up 4 bases, with 12 bases separating them. The CDR3 spells CAWAVEGGNTIYF. In DNA, the CDR3 is TGTGCCTGGGCGGTTGAGGGCGGAAACACCATATATTTT.

This sequence joins TRBV3-1 (or the pseudogene TRBV3-2) and TRBJ2-1, with D possibly being TRBD2 (5 bases). V gave up 1 base and J gave up 0 bases, with 16 bases separating them. The CDR3 has 18 residues. The germline gives CDR1 LGHDT, CDR2 YNNKEL (reference sequence). DNA for the CDR3: TGTGCCAGCAGCCAAGGATTAGCGAAGACGAGCTCCTACAATGAGCAGTTCTTC. Its translation is CASSQGLAKTSSYNEQFF.

V gene TRBV27 combines with J gene TRBJ2-5; 8 bases align to TRBD2. Germline-derived CDR1 and CDR2 are MNHEY and SMNVEV (reference sequence). V dropped 5 bases and J dropped 4; count of bases not matched to a gene: 12. The CDR3 sequence is 16 residues long. Here the CDR3 reads CASSPKTSVYGETQYF. The DNA for the CDR3 is TGTGCCAGCAGTCCGAAGACTAGCGTGTACGGAGAGACCCAGTACTTC.

V usage is TRBV29-1 and J usage is TRBJ2-6; perhaps TRBD1 as D (6 bases). The length of the CDR3 is 16 residues. Trimming cost V 1 base and J 1 base, with 11 bases left between them. Germline CDR1 SQVTM, CDR2 ANQGSEA. This CDR3 is CSVEGLRGSGANVLTF. The CDR3 nucleotides are TGCAGCGTTGAAGGACTCAGGGGTTCTGGGGCCAACGTCCTGACTTTC. The full variable domain, completed using reference TRBV29-1 and TRBJ2-6, is SAVISQKPSRDICQRGTSLTIQCQVDSQVTMMFWYRQQPGQSLTLIATANQGSEATYESGFVIDKFPISRPNLTFSTLTVSNMSPEDSSIYLCSVEGLRGSGANVLTFGAGSRLTVL.